Listed here are 30 T cell receptor beta chains from one sample, sequenced in a study of blood T cell repertoires in COVID-19. Method: immunoSEQ multiplex PCR; TCRdb's copy keeps in-frame clones and lacks some. Among around 72,000 clones listed, 80% to 85% were seen once. The sample taken for sequencing was peripheral blood. Receptors originate from a woman in her fifties or sixties with acute or convalescent COVID-19.

The chain combines TRBV5-6 with TRBJ1-1; 11 nucleotides agree with TRBD1. The junction had 3 bases not matched to a gene; V was cut back by 4 bases and J by 4 bases. CDR3 length equals 14 residues. Per the germline V gene, CDR1 is SGHDT and CDR2 is YYEEEE. The CDR3 DNA reads TGTGCCAGCAGCCGGGGGACAGGGGGCACTGAAGCTTTCTTT. It yields the protein CASSRGTGGTEAFF.

This clone has only a few counts. This chain joins TRBV19 and TRBJ2-7; 10 nucleotides align to TRBD2. The CDR3 totals 14 residues. From germline, CDR1 is LNHDA and CDR2 SQIVND (reference sequence). With V trimmed by 3 bases and J by 6 bases, 5 bases remained unmatched. The CDR3 spells CASSMTSGGAEQYF. The CDR3 nucleotides read TGTGCCAGTAGTATGACAAGCGGGGGGGCCGAGCAGTACTTC.

V and J are TRBV7-8 and TRBJ1-5, with 12 nucleotides matching TRBD1. The V gene end was trimmed by 5 bases and the J gene end by 2 bases; junction bases not matched to a gene: 16. The CDR3 runs 20 residues. Germline V gene data show CDR1 as SGHVS and CDR2 as FQNEAQ. The CDR3 DNA reads TGTGCCAGCAGCACCCAAGGGGACAGGGGGCGGTGGGGTGGCAATCAGCCCCAGCATTTT. Amino acid sequence: CASSTQGDRGRWGGNQPQHF.

V is TRBV5-1 and J is TRBJ2-7; possible D gene TRBD1, 5 bases. The V gene's germline CDR1 is SGHRS and CDR2 YFSETQ. Trimming pared 0 bases from V and 4 bases from J, leaving 11 bases between. The CDR3 has 14 amino acids. The CDR3 coding sequence is TGCGCCAGCAGCTTGGAGGGGCCCGGGTACGAGCAGTACTTC. Protein sequence: CASSLEGPGYEQYF.

This clone appeared a single time. This chain links TRBV5-1 with TRBJ1-2; D call uncertain. V was pared by 0 bases and J by 8 bases, with 11 bases between. The CDR3 extends over 13 amino acids. CDR1 is SGHRS, CDR2 YFSETQ, per germline. The CDR3, as DNA: TGCGCCAGCAGCTTGGGCACGGGTCTGGGCTACACCTTC. Protein sequence: CASSLGTGLGYTF.

DNA of the CDR3: TGTGCCACCAGCCTAGGCGGGGCGGCGAACACTGAAGCTTTCTTT. Translated: CATSLGGAANTEAFF. The chain has TRBV15 and TRBJ1-1; perhaps TRBD1 as D (5 bases). V was shortened by 5 bases and J by 1 base, with 14 bases between the two germline ends. The CDR3 runs to 15 residues. CDR1 and CDR2 from the germline V gene are LNHNV and YYDKDF (reference sequence).

The chain joins TRBV6-1 to TRBJ2-5, with D perhaps TRBD2 (5 bases). The CDR3 has 14 residues. Germline CDR1 reads MNHNS; CDR2 reads SASEGT. Trimming cost V 3 bases and J 1 base, with 9 bases left between them. The CDR3 spells CASSDLGAQETQYF. The CDR3 nucleotides read TGTGCCAGCAGTGACCTGGGAGCCCAAGAGACCCAGTACTTC.

This chain connects TRBV10-2 to TRBJ2-2; TRBD1 aligns across 9 bases. Germline V gene lookup returns CDR1 WSHSY and CDR2 SAAADI. After removal of 8 bases from V and 5 bases from J, the junction contained 6 bases not matched to a gene. The CDR3 length is 14 residues. CDR3 protein: CASQGTGRTGELFF. The DNA for the CDR3 is TGCGCCAGCCAAGGGACAGGGAGGACCGGGGAGCTGTTTTTT.

V usage is TRBV7-6 and J usage is TRBJ1-1, with a possible D match to TRBD1 (5 bases). CDR1 and CDR2 from the germline V gene are SGHVS and FNYEAQ. Trimming left V 2 bases short and J 3 bases short, with 13 bases between. This CDR3 has 15 amino acids. The CDR3 DNA is TGTGCCAGCAGCTTAAAAGGGGAAGGGGACACTGAAGCTTTCTTT. Residues: CASSLKGEGDTEAFF.

This clone occurred a few times. The rearrangement uses TRBV5-1 and TRBJ2-2; weak D call: TRBD1 (5 bases). Trimming shortened V by 5 bases and J by 0 bases, and 11 bases separated the two germline ends. The CDR3 length is 15 residues. Germline CDR1 is SGHRS and CDR2 is YFSETQ. CDR3 amino acids: CASRIDSANTGELFF. DNA of the CDR3: TGCGCCAGCAGAATTGACAGTGCGAACACCGGGGAGCTGTTTTTT.

This chain connects TRBV5-1 to TRBJ1-4, with D maybe TRBD1 (6 bases). This CDR3 has 17 residues. The germline V gene has CDR1 SGHRS and CDR2 YFSETQ. Trimming left V 1 base short and J 5 bases short, with 18 bases between. The CDR3 nucleotides are TGCGCCAGCAGCTTGTTAGGTCTCAGTCAGGGGAATGAAAAACTGTTTTTT. As protein: CASSLLGLSQGNEKLFF.

Only a few counts were recorded for this clone. This sequence joins TRBV29-1 and TRBJ1-5; D may be TRBD1 (6 bases). The CDR3 spans 11 residues. Per germline, CDR1 SQVTM and CDR2 ANQGSEA. The CDR3 reads CNGDTNQPQHF. The CDR3, as DNA: TGCAACGGGGACACCAATCAGCCCCAGCATTTT.

The chain has TRBV2 and TRBJ2-7; 8 bases align to TRBD1. CDR1 and CDR2 from the germline V gene are SNHLY and FYNNEI. V lost 3 bases to trimming and J lost 5 bases; unmatched junction nucleotides: 9. This CDR3 region has 15 residues. The CDR3 nucleotides are TGTGCCAGCAGTGAGGACTTACAGGGGGACGACGAGCAGTACTTC. Protein sequence: CASSEDLQGDDEQYF.

This clone came up a few times. The genes are TRBV6-5 and TRBJ2-7; D possibly corresponds to TRBD2 (5 bases). Germline V gene sequence: CDR1 MNHEY, CDR2 SVGAGI. The CDR3 covers 14 residues. V lost 6 bases and J lost 3, with 15 bases in between. CDR3 amino acids: CASRGGQTNYEQYF. The CDR3 DNA follows: TGTGCCAGCAGGGGCGGGCAGACAAACTACGAGCAGTACTTC.

The chain joins TRBV3-1 (or the pseudogene TRBV3-2) to TRBJ1-1, with a weak D call TRBD1 (5 bases). V was clipped by 0 bases and J by 4 bases, with 9 bases between them. Germline values: CDR1 LGHDT, CDR2 YNNKEL (reference sequence). This CDR3 comprises 14 residues. As DNA, the CDR3 is TGTGCCAGCAGCCAAGACAGGGTGGTCACTGAAGCTTTCTTT. Amino acids: CASSQDRVVTEAFF.

This rearrangement joins TRBV10-3 to TRBJ2-3; 7 nucleotides match TRBD1. The CDR3 is 13 amino acids. Trimming at V came to 6 bases and at J to 6 bases, leaving 6 bases not matched to a gene. Germline values: CDR1 ENHRY, CDR2 SYGVKD. This chain's CDR3 is CAIREGAADTQYF. CDR3 nucleotides: TGTGCCATCAGAGAGGGGGCGGCGGATACGCAGTATTTT.

The rearrangement joins TRBV5-1 to TRBJ1-4, with 9 bases aligning to TRBD1. The V gene end was trimmed by 0 bases and the J gene end by 7 bases; junction bases not matched to a gene: 4. This CDR3 has 15 residues. The germline gives CDR1 SGHRS, CDR2 YFSETQ. DNA of the CDR3: TGCGCCAGCAGCTTGGCGGGGACAGGGCGTGAAAAACTGTTTTTT. Translated: CASSLAGTGREKLFF.

The CDR3 here is CASSPLLAVEQYF. The CDR3 DNA sequence: TGTGCCAGCAGCCCCCTTTTAGCGGTCGAGCAGTACTTC. The chain has TRBV3-1 (or the pseudogene TRBV3-2) and TRBJ2-7; D is possibly TRBD2 (6 bases). CDR3 length: 13 amino acids. V dropped 4 bases and J dropped 6 bases, with 13 bases sitting between them. Looked up from germline, CDR1 is LGHDT and CDR2 is YNNKEL (reference sequence).

In DNA form, the CDR3 reads TGTGCCAGCAGCTGGGACAGGGCCACAGATACGCAGTATTTT. Residues: CASSWDRATDTQYF. The chain uses TRBV7-9 and TRBJ2-3; 9 bases are shared with TRBD1. V lost 4 bases to trimming and J lost 2 bases; unmatched junction nucleotides: 1. The CDR3 has 14 amino acids. Per the germline V gene, CDR1 is SEHNR and CDR2 is FQNEAQ (reference sequence).

The chain recombines TRBV2 with TRBJ2-3; the D gene is possibly TRBD2 (5 bases). The ends were cut back, 4 bases at V and 14 bases at J, with 13 bases in the middle. The CDR3 extends over 11 amino acids. Germline CDR1 reads SNHLY; CDR2 reads FYNNEI. This CDR3 is CASSGTGLPYF. CDR3 in DNA: TGTGCCAGCAGTGGTACGGGATTGCCGTATTTT. Variable domain in full (rest from reference TRBV2 and TRBJ2-3): EPEVTQTPSHQVTQMGQEVILRCVPISNHLYFYWYRQILGQKVEFLVSFYNNEISEKSEIFDDQFSVERPDGSNFTLKIRSTKLEDSAMYFCASSGTGLPYFGPGTRLTVL.

The chain combines TRBV19 with TRBJ2-1; possible D gene TRBD1, 6 bases. This CDR3 region has 15 residues. Germline V gene data show CDR1 as LNHDA and CDR2 as SQIVND (reference sequence). V was clipped by 5 bases and J by 6 bases, with 17 bases between them. Here the CDR3 DNA reads TGTGCCAGTAGTTCAAGTGGGGGCCGATCCAATGAGCAGTTCTTC. Amino acids: CASSSSGGRSNEQFF.

This clone was observed once. The chain joins TRBV29-1 to TRBJ1-1; TRBD1 agrees at 7 bases. The germline V gene has CDR1 SQVTM and CDR2 ANQGSEA. This CDR3 contains 13 residues. The V gene end was trimmed by 2 bases and the J gene end by 3 bases; junction bases not matched to a gene: 3. The CDR3 DNA reads as TGCAGCGTTGAAAAAGACAGGGACACTGAAGCTTTCTTT. As protein: CSVEKDRDTEAFF. Based on the CDR3 plus reference TRBV29-1 and TRBJ1-1, the full variable domain is SAVISQKPSRDICQRGTSLTIQCQVDSQVTMMFWYRQQPGQSLTLIATANQGSEATYESGFVIDKFPISRPNLTFSTLTVSNMSPEDSSIYLCSVEKDRDTEAFFGQGTRLTVV.

The chain is built from TRBV7-3 and TRBJ2-2, with a weak D call TRBD1 (6 bases). Germline CDR1 SGHTA, CDR2 FQGTGA. CDR3 size: 14 residues. Trimming stripped 5 bases from V and 5 bases from J, with 12 bases between. CDR3: CASSRYQGTGELFF. CDR3 nucleotides: TGTGCCAGCAGCCGATATCAGGGGACCGGGGAGCTGTTTTTT.

The chain is built from TRBV6-2 or TRBV6-3 and TRBJ2-1, with D unclear. This CDR3 is built from 14 residues. The germline gives CDR1 MNHEY, CDR2 SVGEGT. The V gene lost 7 bases and the J gene lost 6 bases, with 16 bases spanning the gap. The CDR3: CASTPRGGVNEQFF. In DNA, the CDR3 is TGTGCCAGCACCCCCCGAGGCGGCGTCAATGAGCAGTTCTTC.

The chain couples TRBV29-1 to TRBJ2-1, with D possibly being TRBD1 (5 bases). The V end lost 2 bases, the J end lost 10 bases, and 15 bases lay between the germline ends. The CDR3 is 13 amino acids. Germline loops: CDR1 SQVTM, CDR2 ANQGSEA. Here the CDR3 reads CSVERTLKGEQFF. CDR3 bases: TGCAGCGTTGAAAGGACACTTAAAGGGGAGCAGTTCTTC.

This chain uses TRBV7-3 with TRBJ2-3; D may be TRBD1 (5 bases). Looked up from germline, CDR1 is SGHTA and CDR2 is FQGTGA. V was cut by 0 bases and J by 6 bases, with 13 bases left in between. This CDR3 has 15 residues. CDR3 sequence reads: CASSLTSRGADTQYF. CDR3 nucleotide sequence: TGTGCCAGCAGCTTAACGTCTCGTGGGGCGGATACGCAGTATTTT.

V usage is TRBV5-1 and J usage is TRBJ1-4; tentative D call: TRBD1 (6 bases). The length of the CDR3 is 15 residues. The V and J ends lost 0 bases and 5 bases respectively, with 11 bases between them. Germline loops: CDR1 SGHRS, CDR2 YFSETQ. The CDR3 region has the DNA TGCGCCAGCAGCTTGGCGGGGGGCGGAAATGAAAAACTGTTTTTT. Protein: CASSLAGGGNEKLFF.

V is TRBV7-9 and J is TRBJ2-7; 13 bases line up with TRBD2. Germline CDR1 reads SEHNR; CDR2 reads FQNEAQ (reference sequence). The CDR3 loop spans 15 amino acids. Trimming took 5 bases from V and 4 from J; bases not matched to a gene: 5. CDR3: CASSRGTSGAYEQYF. CDR3 DNA: TGTGCCAGCAGCCGTGGGACTAGCGGGGCTTACGAGCAGTACTTC. Combining the CDR3 with reference TRBV7-9 and TRBJ2-7 gives the whole variable domain DTGVSQNPRHKITKRGQNVTFRCDPISEHNRLYWYRQTLGQGPEFLTYFQNEAQLEKSRLLSDRFSAERPKGSFSTLEIQRTEQGDSAMYLCASSRGTSGAYEQYFGPGTRLTVT.

The CDR3, as DNA: TGTGCCAGCAGATTTTCAGGGTCTTCTGGAAACACCATATATTTT. Its protein is CASRFSGSSGNTIYF. This chain links TRBV7-9 with TRBJ1-3; D is perhaps TRBD1 (5 bases). This CDR3 has 15 residues. V dropped 6 bases and J dropped 1 base, with 13 bases sitting between them. CDR1 is SEHNR and CDR2 is FQNEAQ in the germline V gene (reference sequence).

This clone has a single count. This sequence joins TRBV14 and TRBJ1-2; 9 bases are shared with TRBD1. Unmatched junction bases numbered 7, after V lost 4 bases and J lost 4 bases. Germline V gene lookup returns CDR1 SGHDN and CDR2 FVKESK. This CDR3 has 15 amino acids. CDR3 sequence (DNA): TGTGCCAGCAGCCCTTGGACAGGGGAGTCCTATGGCTACACCTTC. Encoded protein: CASSPWTGESYGYTF. Variable domain in full (rest from reference TRBV14 and TRBJ1-2): EAGVTQFPSHSVIEKGQTVTLRCDPISGHDNLYWYRRVMGKEIKFLLHFVKESKQDESGMPNNRFLAERTGGTYSTLKVQPAELEDSGVYFCASSPWTGESYGYTFGSGTRLTVV.